This T cell receptor beta chain was captured by sequencing in a study of blood T cell repertoires in COVID-19. Clones were sequenced by immunoSEQ multiplex PCR, and TCRdb holds only the in-frame ones, with some missing. The table lists around 300,000 clones, approximately 86% of them singletons. Trimming took 6 bases from V and 6 from J; bases not matched to a gene: 10. Per the germline V gene, CDR1 is LNHDA and CDR2 is SQIVND (reference sequence). CDR3 size: 14 residues. This chain joins TRBV19 and TRBJ1-1, with 7 bases aligning to TRBD1. The source of this sequence is a woman in her thirties who had recovered from COVID-19. The sequenced material came from PBMCs or T cells enriched from blood (not recorded which). As DNA, the CDR3 is TGTGCCAGTAGAAACAGGGGATATCTCTCTGAAGCTTTCTTT. This encodes CASRNRGYLSEAFF.